A single sample gave rise to the 31 T cell receptor beta chains below, sequenced in a study of early T cells in non-severe SARS-CoV-2 infection. TCRdb ran MiXCR on the 5' RACE reads and lists one entry per CDR3 protein. The table records tens of thousands of distinct CDR3 sequences, about 9.3% of them present only once. Sequences were obtained from whole blood. The receptors were sampled from an adult who was a healthcare worker with PCR-confirmed SARS-CoV-2 infection or an uninfected control (not recorded which).

This clonotype has only a few counts. The V and J genes are TRBV12-3 or TRBV12-4 and TRBJ2-4; D is unresolved. CDR3 length equals 13 residues. The V gene lost 2 bases and the J gene lost 4 bases, with 6 bases spanning the gap. For the CDR3, the DNA is TGTGCCAGCAGTTTATACGGTAAAAACATTCAGTACTTC. Protein: CASSLYGKNIQYF.

This clonotype has more than one count but fewer than ten. V gene TRBV12-5 combines with J gene TRBJ1-5; TRBD1 agrees at 7 bases. V was clipped by 5 bases and J by 3 bases; unmatched bases: 4. Germline lookup yields CDR1 LGHNT and CDR2 FRNRAP. The CDR3 runs 14 residues. CDR3 in DNA: TGTGCTAGTGGTGAGACAGGGCCCAATCAGCCCCAGCATTTT. It codes for CASGETGPNQPQHF.

This clonotype appeared a few times. The CDR3: CSVDSTGLRVNGYTF. The CDR3, as DNA: TGCAGCGTTGACTCTACAGGGCTGCGCGTGAATGGCTACACCTTC. The rearrangement uses TRBV29-1 and TRBJ1-2, with D possibly matching TRBD1 (6 bases). From germline, CDR1 is SQVTM and CDR2 ANQGSEA. The CDR3 extends over 15 amino acids. V lost 3 bases and J lost 6, with 20 bases in between.

This clonotype was observed at least ten times. This chain links TRBV20-1 with TRBJ1-2; the match to TRBD1 covers 8 bases. In germline, CDR1 is DFQATT, CDR2 SNEGSKA (reference sequence). This CDR3 region has 14 residues. Losses at the gene ends were 6 bases for V and 5 bases for J; bases not matched to a gene: 11. CDR3 sequence (DNA): TGCAGTGCCGTTCCGGGACAGGCCTTTTATGGCTACACCTTC. Translated, it gives CSAVPGQAFYGYTF.

In its sample, this clonotype was seen many times. V gene TRBV5-6 combines with J gene TRBJ2-1, with 7 nucleotides matching TRBD1. In germline, CDR1 is SGHDT, CDR2 YYEEEE. The ends lost 3 bases at V and 2 bases at J; junction bases unmatched: 8. This CDR3 is 16 amino acids long. CDR3 in DNA: TGTGCCAGCAGCTACAGGGGAACCCTCCCCTACAATGAGCAGTTCTTC. Protein: CASSYRGTLPYNEQFF.

V usage is TRBV28 and J usage is TRBJ1-1; possibly TRBD1 for D (6 bases). Trimming removed 5 bases at V and 5 bases at J, with 12 bases between. Germline V gene lookup returns CDR1 MDHEN and CDR2 SYDVKM. This CDR3 has 13 amino acids. CDR3 loop: CASSPDSGTEAFF. CDR3 DNA sequence: TGTGCCAGCAGTCCGGACAGTGGGACTGAAGCTTTCTTT.

The gene calls are TRBV7-9 and TRBJ1-5, with D perhaps matching TRBD1 (5 bases). Deletions cut 2 bases from V and 2 bases from J, with 7 bases between. The CDR3 spans 14 residues. Germline V gene lookup returns CDR1 SEHNR and CDR2 FQNEAQ (reference sequence). CDR3 sequence reads: CASSLRGGNQPQHF. The CDR3 DNA is TGTGCCAGCAGCTTAAGAGGGGGCAATCAGCCCCAGCATTTT.

Many counts were recorded for this clonotype. The chain employs TRBV7-2 and TRBJ2-7; TRBD1 or TRBD2 may be the D gene (6 bases each). The germline V gene encodes CDR1 SGHTA and CDR2 FQGNSA. The V gene lost 5 bases and the J gene lost 2 bases, with 16 bases spanning the gap. The CDR3 totals 15 residues. DNA for the CDR3: TGTGCCAGCAGCCAGTCCGGGGGCTCTGCCTACGAGCAGTACTTC. It encodes CASSQSGGSAYEQYF.

This clonotype was recorded many times. The V gene is TRBV7-2, the J gene TRBJ2-3, with 8 bases identical to TRBD1. The J segment lost 0 bases and the V segment lost 5 bases, leaving 7 bases of the junction unmatched. The CDR3 sequence is 16 residues long. Germline-derived CDR1 and CDR2 are SGHTA and FQGNSA. The CDR3 is CASSPRQGRSTDTQYF. CDR3 sequence (DNA): TGTGCCAGCAGCCCCCGACAGGGGCGGAGCACAGATACGCAGTATTTT.

This clonotype was recorded many times. The chain recombines TRBV29-1 with TRBJ1-1; 10 bases are a match to TRBD1. The germline V gene has CDR1 SQVTM and CDR2 ANQGSEA. The CDR3 length is 13 residues. With 1 base clipped from V and 4 bases from J, the junction kept 0 bases outside the gene matches. CDR3 residues: CSVEGQGATEAFF. CDR3 DNA sequence: TGCAGCGTTGAAGGACAGGGGGCCACTGAAGCTTTCTTT.

This clonotype appeared many times. The J gene is TRBJ2-1, the V gene TRBV5-1; D might be TRBD2 (5 bases). V dropped 4 bases and J dropped 6 bases, with 17 bases sitting between them. The CDR3 consists of 15 residues. CDR1 and CDR2 (germline): SGHRS, YFSETQ. CDR3 in amino acids: CASSQDSPVGNEQFF. The CDR3 DNA reads TGCGCCAGCAGCCAGGACTCCCCCGTGGGCAATGAGCAGTTCTTC.

This clonotype is classed as medium-sized (0.01 to 0.1%). V and J are TRBV7-2 and TRBJ1-1; D is unresolved. Trimming pared 2 bases from V and 5 bases from J, leaving 9 bases between. The germline gives CDR1 SGHTA, CDR2 FQGNSA. The CDR3 spans 13 residues. As DNA, the CDR3 is TGTGCCAGCAGCTTATTCGCCAGGACTGAAGCTTTCTTT. Translation: CASSLFARTEAFF.

This clonotype was seen only a few times. The V call is TRBV3-1, the J call TRBJ2-3; D is possibly TRBD2 (6 bases). With 0 bases removed from V and 3 bases from J, the gap between germline ends came to 25 bases. Germline lookup yields CDR1 LGHDT and CDR2 YNNKEL (reference sequence). This CDR3 is built from 20 residues. CDR3 nucleotide sequence: TGTGCCAGCAGCCAAGACCGGCGGCGGCGAACCCCCCGGGGGACAGATACGCAGTATTTT. Amino acid sequence: CASSQDRRRRTPRGTDTQYF.

This clonotype was observed many times. This chain uses TRBV5-6 with TRBJ1-6; D gene unclear. In germline, CDR1 is SGHDT, CDR2 YYEEEE. Trimming pared 1 base from V and 9 bases from J, leaving 8 bases between. This CDR3 has 13 residues. The CDR3 DNA follows: TGTGCCAGCAGCTTGAGTCGCGCTTCACCCCTCCACTTT. Amino acid sequence: CASSLSRASPLHF.

This clonotype was seen many times. This chain links TRBV28 with TRBJ1-2; weak D call: TRBD1 (6 bases). V was trimmed by 3 bases and J by 0 bases, leaving 17 bases between them. The CDR3 is 17 residues long. Germline-derived CDR1 and CDR2 are MDHEN and SYDVKM. CDR3 nucleotide sequence: TGTGCCAGCAGTTTCGGCCAAACAGGGTTTTCTAACTATGGCTACACCTTC. Translating gives CASSFGQTGFSNYGYTF.

This clonotype has ten or more counts. This chain links TRBV20-1 with TRBJ1-3; no reliable D call. The CDR3 has 16 residues. The ends were cut back, 3 bases at V and 9 bases at J, with 24 bases in the middle. CDR1 and CDR2 from the germline V gene are DFQATT and SNEGSKA (reference sequence). The CDR3 region has the DNA TGCAGTGCTAGCCCCGTAGTTTCGGTGGCCCGGGGCACCATATATTTT. Its translation: CSASPVVSVARGTIYF.

J is TRBJ2-7 and V is TRBV5-4; TRBD1 matches 7 bases. J gave up 2 bases and V 3 bases, and 8 bases lay outside the gene matches. This CDR3 spans 15 amino acids. Germline CDR1 SGHNT, CDR2 YYREEE (reference sequence). The CDR3 DNA is TGTGCCAGCAGCTCGGATCCGGGACAGACCTACGAGCAGTACTTC. Translated, it gives CASSSDPGQTYEQYF.

This clonotype showed up many times. The genes are TRBV20-1 and TRBJ2-1; D possibly matches TRBD1 or TRBD2 (5 bases each). This CDR3 comprises 15 residues. V dropped 0 bases and J dropped 12 bases, with 21 bases sitting between them. The germline CDR1 and CDR2 sequences are DFQATT and SNEGSKA (reference sequence). The CDR3 here is CSARDLGHFTAGQFF. Written as DNA, the CDR3 is TGCAGTGCTAGAGACCTCGGACATTTCACGGCGGGGCAGTTCTTC.

This clonotype was detected many times. This sequence joins TRBV5-6 and TRBJ1-1; D call uncertain. This CDR3 has 14 residues. Deletions cut 1 base from V and 10 bases from J, with 17 bases between. CDR1 SGHDT and CDR2 YYEEEE come from the germline V gene. The CDR3 DNA is TGTGCCAGCAGCTTGCCTTCTGGCTCCGGATTAGCTTTCTTT. Amino acids: CASSLPSGSGLAFF.

This clonotype has at least ten counts. The chain combines TRBV18 with TRBJ2-7; D uncertain. The CDR3 covers 15 residues. V gave up 0 bases and J gave up 0 bases, with 9 bases separating them. Germline loops: CDR1 KGHSH, CDR2 LQKENI. CDR3 sequence reads: CASSPPNSASYEQYF. In nucleotides, the CDR3 is TGTGCCAGCTCACCACCGAATTCAGCCTCCTACGAGCAGTACTTC.

The rearrangement links TRBV6-6 to TRBJ2-2; no reliable D call. V gave up 4 bases and J gave up 8 bases, with 8 bases separating them. This CDR3 has 12 residues. Germline CDR1 MNHNY, CDR2 SVGAGI (reference sequence). The CDR3 loop reads CASSSRGGELFF. CDR3 coding DNA: TGTGCCAGCAGTTCCAGAGGAGGGGAGCTGTTTTTT.

This chain connects TRBV20-1 to TRBJ1-4; D uncertain. Germline V gene data show CDR1 as DFQATT and CDR2 as SNEGSKA (reference sequence). The CDR3 has 15 residues. Trimming cost V 0 bases and J 6 bases, with 14 bases left between them. The CDR3 is CSARETQFSYEKLFF. CDR3 nucleotide sequence: TGCAGTGCTAGAGAGACACAGTTCTCCTATGAAAAACTGTTTTTT.

In its sample, this clonotype was seen many times. The chain joins TRBV10-3 to TRBJ2-3; 10 positions agree with TRBD2. J was trimmed by 2 bases and V by 8 bases; bases with no gene match: 13. Per the germline V gene, CDR1 is ENHRY and CDR2 is SYGVKD. This CDR3 has 17 residues. As DNA, the CDR3 is TGTGCCATCCAACTGGGCCTAGCGGGGGCTTCCACAGATACGCAGTATTTT. It specifies CAIQLGLAGASTDTQYF.

This clonotype was seen many times. CDR3 region: CSARDLRLAGDVDTQYF. In nucleotides, the CDR3 is TGCAGTGCTAGAGATCTCCGACTAGCGGGGGATGTAGATACGCAGTATTTT. The chain joins TRBV20-1 to TRBJ2-3; 12 bases are a match to TRBD2. The CDR3 length is 17 residues. The V gene's germline CDR1 is DFQATT and CDR2 SNEGSKA (reference sequence). V was pared by 0 bases and J by 5 bases, with 9 bases of the junction left unmatched.

The chain uses TRBV28 and TRBJ1-2, with D maybe TRBD1 (5 bases). The V and J ends lost 8 bases and 6 bases respectively, with 16 bases between them. CDR3 size: 13 residues. Germline lookup yields CDR1 MDHEN and CDR2 SYDVKM. CDR3 amino acids: CASVRPGRDGYTF. Written as DNA, the CDR3 is TGTGCCAGCGTTAGACCGGGACGAGATGGCTACACCTTC.

This chain joins TRBV6-5 and TRBJ1-2; 7 positions agree with TRBD1. The germline gives CDR1 MNHEY, CDR2 SVGAGI. V dropped 9 bases and J dropped 8; count of bases not matched to a gene: 9. The CDR3 is 12 residues long. In nucleotides, the CDR3 is TGTGCCAGTTACAGGGGCGCCTTGGGCTACACCTTC. This encodes CASYRGALGYTF.

This clonotype was seen many times. The V call is TRBV18, the J call TRBJ1-5; D is uncertain. The CDR3 runs to 12 residues. Per the germline V gene, CDR1 is KGHSH and CDR2 is LQKENI. V was cut by 2 bases and J by 12 bases, with 11 bases left in between. In DNA, the CDR3 is TGTGCCAGCTCACCAGATTCGTGGGTCCAGCATTTT. Residues: CASSPDSWVQHF. Looking up the rest from reference TRBV18 and TRBJ1-5 gives the full variable domain: NAGVMQNPRHLVRRRGQEARLRCSPMKGHSHVYWYRQLPEEGLKFMVYLQKENIIDESGMPKERFSAEFPKEGPSILRIQQVVRGDSAAYFCASSPDSWVQHFGDGTRLSIL.

A few counts support this clonotype. The chain carries TRBV29-1 and TRBJ1-2; 7 bases are a match to TRBD1. V dropped 6 bases and J dropped 6; count of bases not matched to a gene: 13. The CDR3 sequence is 14 residues long. Germline CDR1 reads SQVTM; CDR2 reads ANQGSEA. In nucleotides, the CDR3 is TGCAGCGTCCGCGACAGGGAATTAGAAAATGGCTACACCTTC. Translating it yields CSVRDRELENGYTF.

V usage is TRBV28 and J usage is TRBJ1-1, with D hard to call. Trimming removed 4 bases at V and 4 bases at J, with 16 bases between. Germline CDR1 and CDR2: MDHEN and SYDVKM. This CDR3 region has 15 residues. CDR3 DNA: TGTGCCAGCAGTTCCTATTATGGGTTACTCACTGAAGCTTTCTTT. Its protein product is CASSSYYGLLTEAFF.

The V and J genes are TRBV7-9 and TRBJ1-4, with D possibly being TRBD1 (5 bases). Germline loops: CDR1 SEHNR, CDR2 FQNEAQ (reference sequence). This CDR3 is built from 15 residues. V gave up 1 base and J gave up 8 bases, with 14 bases separating them. In DNA form, the CDR3 reads TGTGCCAGCAGCTTAGGAAGCAGGGAGGACGAAAAACTGTTTTTT. This codes for CASSLGSREDEKLFF.

The sample holds a few counts of this clonotype. The J gene is TRBJ2-2, the V gene TRBV6-6; D possibly matches TRBD1 or TRBD2 (5 bases each). The CDR3 has 16 amino acids. Germline CDR1 MNHNY, CDR2 SVGAGI (reference sequence). V was clipped by 6 bases and J by 4 bases, with 18 bases between them. Here the CDR3 DNA reads TGTGCCAGCAGCGCCGTTTCGGTTGGGGGCACCGGGGAGCTGTTTTTT. This codes for CASSAVSVGGTGELFF.